A single sample gave rise to the 26 T cell receptor beta chains below, sequenced in a study of shared clonotypes between healthy human individuals. Sequencing used immunoSEQ multiplex PCR; TCRdb keeps in-frame clones, though not all of them. The table includes 2 million to 2.5 million clones, approximately 94% detected once. The sequencing sample was made of naive CD4+ T cells sorted from blood. Subset in this sample: CD45RA+ positively selected. These TCRs come from a man aged 18 to 29 in good health.

This chain uses TRBV6-1 with TRBJ2-7; TRBD1 aligns across 7 bases. Trimming took 0 bases from V and 1 from J; bases not matched to a gene: 6. The germline gives CDR1 MNHNS, CDR2 SASEGT. The CDR3 length is 16 residues. This chain's CDR3 is CASSEALGQASYEQYF. CDR3 DNA: TGTGCCAGCAGTGAAGCTTTAGGACAGGCATCCTACGAGCAGTACTTC.

The V call is TRBV6-6, the J call TRBJ2-5, with 8 bases matching TRBD1. The CDR3 covers 14 residues. The germline gives CDR1 MNHNY, CDR2 SVGAGI (reference sequence). J gave up 5 bases and V 6 bases, and 8 bases lay outside the gene matches. The CDR3 bases are TGTGCCAGCAGGCGGACAGGGAGTGAGGAGACCCAGTACTTC. Protein product: CASRRTGSEETQYF.

Remarks on this clone: One end of the junction is discordant with germline, which a read error may explain. The V call is TRBV7-9, the J call TRBJ1-2; D unresolved. This CDR3 spans 16 amino acids. CDR1 and CDR2 from the germline V gene are SEHNR and FQNEAQ (reference sequence). CDR3: CVSSPVDRAVIYGYTF. The CDR3 DNA follows: TGTGTCAGCAGCCCCGTGGATAGGGCTGTAATTTATGGCTACACCTTC. Variable domain in full (rest from reference TRBV7-9 and TRBJ1-2): DTGVSQNPRHKITKRGQNVTFRCDPISEHNRLYWYRQTLGQGPEFLTYFQNEAQLEKSRLLSDRFSAERPKGSFSTLEIQRTEQGDSAMYLCVSSPVDRAVIYGYTFGSGTRLTVV.

This CDR3 is CASSYFGGSDSYEQYF. The DNA for the CDR3 is TGTGCCAGCAGTTACTTTGGCGGGAGTGATTCGTACGAGCAGTACTTC. V and J are TRBV6-5 and TRBJ2-7, with 7 bases fitting TRBD2. This CDR3 comprises 16 residues. V gave up 1 base and J gave up 4 bases; unmatched junction bases: 10. Germline CDR1 and CDR2: MNHEY and SVGAGI.

This clone turned up a few times. The chain uses TRBV6-5 and TRBJ1-6; D remains ambiguous. Germline CDR1 reads MNHEY; CDR2 reads SVGAGI. The V gene lost 5 bases and the J gene lost 8 bases, with 7 bases spanning the gap. This CDR3 spans 12 amino acids. Written as DNA, the CDR3 is TGTGCCAGCAGTCCACTAGATTCACCCCTCCACTTT. Translation gives CASSPLDSPLHF.

In this sample, this clone turned up a few times. This chain joins TRBV2 and TRBJ1-2; 7 nucleotides align to TRBD1. Germline V gene sequence: CDR1 SNHLY, CDR2 FYNNEI. V was clipped by 4 bases and J by 6 bases; unmatched bases: 8. CDR3 length equals 14 residues. The CDR3 sequence: CASSASTGRDGYTF. For the CDR3, the DNA is TGTGCCAGCAGTGCCTCGACAGGGCGCGATGGCTACACCTTC.

The chain is built from TRBV5-4 and TRBJ2-1; TRBD2 is a possible D gene (5 bases). V was cut by 4 bases and J by 4 bases, with 21 bases left in between. Germline V gene data show CDR1 as SGHNT and CDR2 as YYREEE (reference sequence). There are 17 residues in the CDR3. The chain's CDR3 is CASSPSLFGVGYNEQFF. For the CDR3, the DNA is TGTGCCAGCAGCCCCTCGTTATTCGGGGTGGGTTACAATGAGCAGTTCTTC.

The chain is built from TRBV10-3 and TRBJ1-1; no firm D call. CDR1 is ENHRY, CDR2 SYGVKD, per germline. The CDR3 is 14 amino acids. V was pared by 3 bases and J by 4 bases, with 12 bases between. Here the CDR3 reads CAISDFVQSTEAFF. The CDR3 DNA is TGTGCCATCAGTGATTTTGTACAGAGCACTGAAGCTTTCTTT.

Turning to this clone: This sample also contains other DNA sequences that code for the same CDR3. The chain uses TRBV7-2 and TRBJ2-1; 13 bases fit TRBD2. Germline values: CDR1 SGHTA, CDR2 FQGNSA. V shed 1 base and J 10 bases; nucleotides not matched to a gene: 1. This CDR3 spans 14 amino acids. CDR3 protein: CASSLGLAGGEQFF. CDR3 DNA: TGTGCCAGCAGCTTAGGACTAGCGGGAGGCGAGCAGTTCTTC. The variable domain in full, with the rest retrieved from reference TRBV7-2 and TRBJ2-1, is GAGVSQSPSNKVTEKGKDVELRCDPISGHTALYWYRQSLGQGLEFLIYFQGNSAPDKSGLPSDRFSAERTGGSVSTLTIQRTQQEDSAVYLCASSLGLAGGEQFFGPGTRLTVL.

The CDR3 is CASSLKPRDTEAFF. In nucleotides, the CDR3 is TGTGCCAGCAGCCTCAAGCCCAGGGACACTGAAGCTTTCTTT. The chain uses TRBV27 and TRBJ1-1, with D possibly TRBD1 on 5 matching bases. Deletions cut 6 bases from V and 3 bases from J, with 14 bases between. This CDR3 comprises 14 residues. The V gene's germline CDR1 is MNHEY and CDR2 SMNVEV (reference sequence).

The genes are TRBV9 and TRBJ2-7, with a possible D match to TRBD2 (6 bases). The germline V gene has CDR1 SGDLS and CDR2 YYNGEE. V lost 2 bases, J lost 0 bases, and 9 bases lay in between. This CDR3 is built from 14 residues. CDR3 loop: CASSVPGSSYEQYF. The CDR3 DNA follows: TGTGCCAGCAGCGTCCCCGGGAGCTCCTACGAGCAGTACTTC.

The chain links TRBV5-1 to TRBJ2-1; 7 nucleotides agree with TRBD2. This CDR3 region has 15 residues. Germline values: CDR1 SGHRS, CDR2 YFSETQ. Germline trimming cut 1 base from V and 3 bases from J; bases unmatched to any gene: 4. The CDR3: CASSLSLADYNEQFF. The DNA of the CDR3 is TGCGCCAGCAGCTTGAGCCTAGCGGACTACAATGAGCAGTTCTTC.

The CDR3 region has the DNA TGTGCCAGCTCATCTCTTAGCGGATCGGGCACAGATACGCAGTATTTT. It specifies CASSSLSGSGTDTQYF. The V and J genes are TRBV18 and TRBJ2-3, with a tentative D call TRBD2 (6 bases). The CDR3 contains 16 residues. In germline, CDR1 is KGHSH, CDR2 LQKENI. V was pared by 5 bases and J by 1 base, with 16 bases between.

The J gene is TRBJ2-4, the V gene TRBV30; D unclear. The CDR3 contains 15 residues. CDR1 is GTSNPN, CDR2 SVGIG, per germline (reference sequence). With 0 bases removed from V and 2 bases from J, the gap between germline ends came to 11 bases. The CDR3 DNA reads as TGTGCCTGGAGTGTAACCCGAGGTACCAAAAACATTCAGTACTTC. This translates into CAWSVTRGTKNIQYF.

This clone showed up just once. The V gene is TRBV7-9, the J gene TRBJ1-6; 7 bases agree with TRBD1. The V gene end was trimmed by 4 bases and the J gene end by 8 bases; junction bases not matched to a gene: 8. The CDR3 length is 15 residues. Germline CDR1 reads SEHNR; CDR2 reads FQNEAQ (reference sequence). CDR3 residues: CASSSPTGAYSPLHF. The DNA of the CDR3 is TGTGCCAGCAGCTCCCCTACAGGGGCCTATTCACCCCTCCACTTT.

This clone came up a few times. This chain uses TRBV11-2 with TRBJ2-2; D is possibly TRBD1 or TRBD2 (5 bases each). CDR3 length: 17 residues. Per the germline V gene, CDR1 is SGHAT and CDR2 is FQNNGV. V lost 0 bases to trimming and J lost 0 bases, with 11 bases between them. This chain's CDR3 is CASSLDYRGANTGELFF. The CDR3 DNA follows: TGTGCCAGCAGCTTAGACTATCGGGGCGCGAACACCGGGGAGCTGTTTTTT.

V and J are TRBV6-1 and TRBJ2-2; D is perhaps TRBD1 or TRBD2 (5 bases each). CDR3 length: 15 residues. Trimming took 1 base from V and 4 from J, leaving 10 bases between them. The germline gives CDR1 MNHNS, CDR2 SASEGT. CDR3 coding DNA: TGTGCCAGCAGTGAAGAGGGACCTAGCACCGGGGAGCTGTTTTTT. It translates to CASSEEGPSTGELFF.

The chain recombines TRBV7-2 with TRBJ2-2; D gene ambiguous. The length of the CDR3 is 15 residues. Germline assignment: CDR1 SGHTA and CDR2 FQGNSA. V gave up 1 base and J gave up 2 bases, with 8 bases separating them. The CDR3 DNA reads TGTGCCAGCAGCTTAGTACAGACTAACACCGGGGAGCTGTTTTTT. Translated: CASSLVQTNTGELFF.

V gene TRBV5-1 combines with J gene TRBJ1-5, with a weak D call TRBD1 (5 bases). From germline, CDR1 is SGHRS and CDR2 YFSETQ. The CDR3 contains 15 residues. V gave up 2 bases and J gave up 6 bases, with 15 bases separating them. Here the CDR3 reads CASSFRQGICQPQHF. In DNA, the CDR3 is TGCGCCAGCAGCTTTCGGCAGGGCATTTGTCAGCCCCAGCATTTT.

The chain couples TRBV5-1 to TRBJ2-7, with D perhaps matching TRBD1 (5 bases). V gave up 4 bases and J gave up 5 bases, with 13 bases separating them. The CDR3 contains 13 residues. The germline gives CDR1 SGHRS, CDR2 YFSETQ. The CDR3 here is CASSPPQGNEQYF. DNA for the CDR3: TGCGCCAGCAGCCCACCTCAGGGTAACGAGCAGTACTTC.

The V call is TRBV7-2, the J call TRBJ2-7, with 7 bases that match TRBD1. This CDR3 region has 16 residues. Looked up from germline, CDR1 is SGHTA and CDR2 is FQGNSA. Trimming took 1 base from V and 3 from J; bases not matched to a gene: 9. CDR3 nucleotide sequence: TGTGCCAGCAGCTTAGTAGGGGGCAGGGATAACTACGAGCAGTACTTC. Protein sequence: CASSLVGGRDNYEQYF.

As for this clone: In the same sample, other DNA sequences code for this CDR3. The chain employs TRBV30 and TRBJ1-4, with no clear D. Germline V gene lookup returns CDR1 GTSNPN and CDR2 SVGIG (reference sequence). Deletions cut 2 bases from V and 8 bases from J, with 12 bases between. This CDR3 has 13 residues. The CDR3 DNA reads TGTGCCTGGAGTCCCGGGCCCCGGGAAAAACTGTTTTTT. Its translation is CAWSPGPREKLFF.

This rearrangement joins TRBV11-2 to TRBJ2-1, with TRBD2 as a possible D gene (6 bases). V gave up 6 bases and J gave up 4 bases, with 22 bases separating them. Germline assignment: CDR1 SGHAT and CDR2 FQNNGV. The length of the CDR3 is 17 residues. This CDR3 is CASSRREGTFLYNEQFF. CDR3 coding DNA: TGTGCCAGCAGTCGACGGGAAGGGACTTTTTTGTACAATGAGCAGTTCTTC.

The gene calls are TRBV7-2 and TRBJ1-3; D call uncertain. Trimming cost V 1 base and J 1 base, with 14 bases left between them. This CDR3 spans 17 amino acids. In germline, CDR1 is SGHTA, CDR2 FQGNSA. The CDR3 here is CASSLEFTRISGNTIYF. DNA for the CDR3: TGTGCCAGCAGCTTAGAGTTCACCCGAATTTCTGGAAACACCATATATTTT.

The chain joins TRBV18 to TRBJ2-2; 9 bases agree with TRBD1. CDR1 is KGHSH and CDR2 is LQKENI in the germline V gene. CDR3 size: 14 residues. V shed 5 bases, J shed 4 bases, and the junction held 2 bases outside the gene matches. CDR3 coding DNA: TGTGCCAGCTCAGAGGACAGGGGCACCGGGGAGCTGTTTTTT. This encodes CASSEDRGTGELFF.

The V gene is TRBV16, the J gene TRBJ1-1, with D possibly matching TRBD1 (5 bases). CDR1 and CDR2 (germline): KGHSY, FQNENV. The CDR3 length is 11 residues. Trimming took 5 bases from V and 5 from J, leaving 6 bases between them. CDR3 loop: CASSWGTEAFF. CDR3 nucleotides: TGTGCCAGCAGCTGGGGGACTGAAGCTTTCTTT.